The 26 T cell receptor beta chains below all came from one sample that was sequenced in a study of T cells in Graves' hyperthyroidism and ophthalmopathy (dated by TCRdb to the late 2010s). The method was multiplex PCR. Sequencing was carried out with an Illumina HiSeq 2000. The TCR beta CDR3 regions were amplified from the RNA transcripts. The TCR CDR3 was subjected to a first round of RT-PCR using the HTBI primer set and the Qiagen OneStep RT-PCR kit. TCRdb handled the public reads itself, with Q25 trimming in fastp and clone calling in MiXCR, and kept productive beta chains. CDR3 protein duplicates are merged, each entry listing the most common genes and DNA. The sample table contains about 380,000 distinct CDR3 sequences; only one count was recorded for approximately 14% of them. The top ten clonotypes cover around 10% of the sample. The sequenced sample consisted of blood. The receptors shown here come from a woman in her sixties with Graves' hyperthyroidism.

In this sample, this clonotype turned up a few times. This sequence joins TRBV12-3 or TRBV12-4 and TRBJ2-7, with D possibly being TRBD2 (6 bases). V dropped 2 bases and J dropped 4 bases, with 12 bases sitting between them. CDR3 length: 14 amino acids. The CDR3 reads CASSLLGLQYEQYF. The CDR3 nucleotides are TGTGCCAGCAGTTTATTGGGACTTCAATACGAGCAGTACTTC.

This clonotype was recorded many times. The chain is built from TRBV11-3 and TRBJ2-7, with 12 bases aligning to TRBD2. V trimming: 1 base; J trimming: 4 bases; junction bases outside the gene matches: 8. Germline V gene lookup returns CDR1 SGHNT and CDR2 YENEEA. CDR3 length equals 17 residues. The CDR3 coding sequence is TGTGCCAGCAGCTTAGGTACGGGACTAGCGGGCGCTTACGAGCAGTACTTC. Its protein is CASSLGTGLAGAYEQYF.

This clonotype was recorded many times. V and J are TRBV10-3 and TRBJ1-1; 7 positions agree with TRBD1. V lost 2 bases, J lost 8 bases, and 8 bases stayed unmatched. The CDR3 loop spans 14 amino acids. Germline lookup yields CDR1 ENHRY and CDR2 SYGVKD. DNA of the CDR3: TGTGCCATCAGTGAGCCTACAGGGGCCGTAGAAGCTTTCTTT. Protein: CAISEPTGAVEAFF.

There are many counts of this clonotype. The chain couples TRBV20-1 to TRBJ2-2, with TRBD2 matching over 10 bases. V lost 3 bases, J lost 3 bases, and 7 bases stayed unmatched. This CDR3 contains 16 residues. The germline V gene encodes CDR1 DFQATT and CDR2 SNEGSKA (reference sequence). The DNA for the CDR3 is TGCAGTGCTAGGGCCCCTAGCGGGAGTGACACCGGGGAGCTGTTTTTT. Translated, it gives CSARAPSGSDTGELFF.

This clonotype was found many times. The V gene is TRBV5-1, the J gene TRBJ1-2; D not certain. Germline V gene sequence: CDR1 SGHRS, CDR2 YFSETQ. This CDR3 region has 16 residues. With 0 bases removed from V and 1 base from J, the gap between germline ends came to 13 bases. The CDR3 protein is CASSLGIGRFNYGYTF. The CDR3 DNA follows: TGCGCCAGCAGCTTGGGTATAGGGCGGTTTAACTATGGCTACACCTTC.

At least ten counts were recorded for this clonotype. CDR3 residues: CAWAPLSTDTQYF. The CDR3 DNA is TGTGCGTGGGCCCCCCTTAGCACAGATACGCAGTATTTT. V gene TRBV30 combines with J gene TRBJ2-3; D ambiguous. The germline gives CDR1 GTSNPN, CDR2 SVGIG (reference sequence). This CDR3 spans 13 amino acids.

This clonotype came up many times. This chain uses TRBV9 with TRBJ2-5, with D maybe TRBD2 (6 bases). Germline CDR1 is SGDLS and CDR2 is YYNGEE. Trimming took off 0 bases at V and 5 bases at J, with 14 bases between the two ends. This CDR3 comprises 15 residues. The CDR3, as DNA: TGTGCCAGCAGCGTAGCTCCCGGACTACCTGAGACCCAGTACTTC. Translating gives CASSVAPGLPETQYF. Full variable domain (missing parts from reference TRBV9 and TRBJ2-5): DSGVTQTPKHLITATGQRVTLRCSPRSGDLSVYWYQQSLDQGLQFLIQYYNGEERAKGNILERFSAQQFPDLHSELNLSSLELGDSALYFCASSVAPGLPETQYFGPGTRLLVL.

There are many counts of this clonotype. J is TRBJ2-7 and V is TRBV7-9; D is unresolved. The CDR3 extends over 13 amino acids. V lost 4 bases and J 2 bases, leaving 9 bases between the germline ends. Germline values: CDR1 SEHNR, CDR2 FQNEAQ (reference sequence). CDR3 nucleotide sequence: TGTGCCAGCAGCTCATCAGGAACCTACGAGCAGTACTTC. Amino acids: CASSSSGTYEQYF.

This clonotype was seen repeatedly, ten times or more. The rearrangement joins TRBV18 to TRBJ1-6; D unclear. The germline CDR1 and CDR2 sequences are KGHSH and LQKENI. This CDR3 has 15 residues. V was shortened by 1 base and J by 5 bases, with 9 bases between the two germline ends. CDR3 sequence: CASSPLSNDNSPLHF. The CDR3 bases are TGTGCCAGCTCACCACTAAGCAACGATAATTCACCCCTCCACTTT.

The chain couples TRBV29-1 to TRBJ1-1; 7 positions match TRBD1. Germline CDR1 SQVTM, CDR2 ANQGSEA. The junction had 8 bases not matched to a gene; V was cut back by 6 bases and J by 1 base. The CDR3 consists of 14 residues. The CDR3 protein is CSVQGQAANTEAFF. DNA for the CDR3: TGCAGCGTGCAAGGACAGGCGGCGAACACTGAAGCTTTCTTT. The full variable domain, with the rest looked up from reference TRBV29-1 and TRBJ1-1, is SAVISQKPSRDICQRGTSLTIQCQVDSQVTMMFWYRQQPGQSLTLIATANQGSEATYESGFVIDKFPISRPNLTFSTLTVSNMSPEDSSIYLCSVQGQAANTEAFFGQGTRLTVV.

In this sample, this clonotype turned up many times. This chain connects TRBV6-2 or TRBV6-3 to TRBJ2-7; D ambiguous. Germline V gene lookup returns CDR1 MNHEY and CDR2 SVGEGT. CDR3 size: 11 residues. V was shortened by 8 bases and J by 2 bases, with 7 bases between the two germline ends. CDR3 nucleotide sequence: TGTGCCAGCCGGCACACCTACGAGCAGTACTTC. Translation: CASRHTYEQYF.

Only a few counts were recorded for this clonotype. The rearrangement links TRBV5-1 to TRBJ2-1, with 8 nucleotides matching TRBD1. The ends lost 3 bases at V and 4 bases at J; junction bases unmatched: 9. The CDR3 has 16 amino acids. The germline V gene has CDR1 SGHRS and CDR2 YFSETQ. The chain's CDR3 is CASSSRTGTGYNEQFF. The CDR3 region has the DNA TGCGCCAGCAGCTCCCGTACCGGGACAGGTTACAATGAGCAGTTCTTC. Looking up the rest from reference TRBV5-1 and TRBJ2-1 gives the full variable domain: KAGVTQTPRYLIKTRGQQVTLSCSPISGHRSVSWYQQTPGQGLQFLFEYFSETQRNKGNFPGRFSGRQFSNSRSEMNVSTLELGDSALYLCASSSRTGTGYNEQFFGPGTRLTVL.

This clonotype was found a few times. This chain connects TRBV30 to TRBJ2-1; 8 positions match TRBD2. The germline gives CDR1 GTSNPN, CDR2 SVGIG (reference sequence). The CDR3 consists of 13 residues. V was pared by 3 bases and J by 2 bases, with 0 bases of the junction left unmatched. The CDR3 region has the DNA TGTGCCTGGAGCGGGAGGGCCTACAATGAGCAGTTCTTC. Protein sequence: CAWSGRAYNEQFF. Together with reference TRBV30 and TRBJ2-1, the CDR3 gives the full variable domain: SQTIHQWPATLVQPVGSPLSLECTVEGTSNPNLYWYRQAAGRGLQLLFYSVGIGQISSEVPQNLSASRPQDRQFILSSKKLLLSDSGFYLCAWSGRAYNEQFFGPGTRLTVL.

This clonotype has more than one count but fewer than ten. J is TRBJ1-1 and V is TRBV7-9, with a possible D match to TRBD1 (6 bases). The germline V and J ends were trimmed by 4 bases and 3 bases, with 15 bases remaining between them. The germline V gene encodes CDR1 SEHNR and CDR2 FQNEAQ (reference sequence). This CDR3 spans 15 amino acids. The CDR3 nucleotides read TGTGCCAGCAGCTCACAGGGAGGTGGCGACACTGAAGCTTTCTTT. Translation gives CASSSQGGGDTEAFF.

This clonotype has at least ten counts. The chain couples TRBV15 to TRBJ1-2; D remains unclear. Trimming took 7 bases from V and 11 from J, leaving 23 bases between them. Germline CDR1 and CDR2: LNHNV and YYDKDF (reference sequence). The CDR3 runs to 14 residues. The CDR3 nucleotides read TGTGCCACCAAGATGTCACTCGGACCGGGAGAGTACACCTTC. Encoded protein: CATKMSLGPGEYTF.

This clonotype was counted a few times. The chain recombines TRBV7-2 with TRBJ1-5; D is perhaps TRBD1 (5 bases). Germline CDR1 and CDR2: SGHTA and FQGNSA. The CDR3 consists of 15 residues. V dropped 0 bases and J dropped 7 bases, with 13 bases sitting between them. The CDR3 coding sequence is TGTGCCAGCAGCTTAGCCGAGCGGGGCGGGCAGCCCCAGCATTTT. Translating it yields CASSLAERGGQPQHF.

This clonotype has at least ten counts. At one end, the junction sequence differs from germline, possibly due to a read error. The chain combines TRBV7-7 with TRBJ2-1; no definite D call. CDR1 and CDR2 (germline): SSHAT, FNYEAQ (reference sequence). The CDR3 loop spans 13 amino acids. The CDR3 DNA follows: TGTGCTAGCAGTAAAGGGCCAGGAAATGAGCAGTTCTTC. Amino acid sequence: CASSKGPGNEQFF.

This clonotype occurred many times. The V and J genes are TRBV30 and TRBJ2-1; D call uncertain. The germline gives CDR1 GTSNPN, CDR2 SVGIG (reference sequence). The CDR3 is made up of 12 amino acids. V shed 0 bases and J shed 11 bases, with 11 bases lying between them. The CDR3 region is CAWSVSRYQQFF. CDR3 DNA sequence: TGTGCCTGGAGTGTATCCCGCTACCAGCAGTTCTTC.

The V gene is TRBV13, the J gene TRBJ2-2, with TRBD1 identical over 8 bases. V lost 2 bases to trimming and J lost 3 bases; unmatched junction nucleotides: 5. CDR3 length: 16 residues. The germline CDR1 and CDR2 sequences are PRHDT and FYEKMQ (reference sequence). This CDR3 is CASSLQGARDTGELFF. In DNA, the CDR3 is TGTGCCAGCAGCTTACAGGGGGCGCGGGACACCGGGGAGCTGTTTTTT.

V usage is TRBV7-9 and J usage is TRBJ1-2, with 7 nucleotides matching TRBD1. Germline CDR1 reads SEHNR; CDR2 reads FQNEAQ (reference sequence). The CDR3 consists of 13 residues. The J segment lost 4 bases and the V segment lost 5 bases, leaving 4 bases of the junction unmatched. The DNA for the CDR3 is TGTGCCAGCAGCCGGGACAGCATCTATGGCTACACCTTC. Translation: CASSRDSIYGYTF.

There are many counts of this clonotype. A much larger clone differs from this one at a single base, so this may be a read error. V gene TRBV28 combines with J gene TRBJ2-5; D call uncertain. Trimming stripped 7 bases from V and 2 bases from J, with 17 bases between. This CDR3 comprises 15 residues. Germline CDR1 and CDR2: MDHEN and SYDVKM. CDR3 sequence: CASIPGSARQETQYF. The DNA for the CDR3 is TGTGCCAGCATCCCTGGAAGTGCGAGACAAGAGACCCAGTACTTC.

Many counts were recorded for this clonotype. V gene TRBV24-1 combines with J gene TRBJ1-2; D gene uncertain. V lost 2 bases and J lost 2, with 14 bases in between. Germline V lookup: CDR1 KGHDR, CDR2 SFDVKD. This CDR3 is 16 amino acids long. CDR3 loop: CATSDSPTRSNYGYTF. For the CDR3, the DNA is TGTGCCACCAGTGATTCCCCTACACGCTCCAACTATGGCTACACCTTC.

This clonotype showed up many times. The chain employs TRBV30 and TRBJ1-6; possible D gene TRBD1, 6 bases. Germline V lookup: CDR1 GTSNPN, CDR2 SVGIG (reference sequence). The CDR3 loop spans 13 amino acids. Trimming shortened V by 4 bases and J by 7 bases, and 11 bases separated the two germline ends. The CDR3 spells CAWTRGGNSPLHF. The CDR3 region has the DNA TGTGCCTGGACCAGGGGTGGGAATTCACCCCTCCACTTT.

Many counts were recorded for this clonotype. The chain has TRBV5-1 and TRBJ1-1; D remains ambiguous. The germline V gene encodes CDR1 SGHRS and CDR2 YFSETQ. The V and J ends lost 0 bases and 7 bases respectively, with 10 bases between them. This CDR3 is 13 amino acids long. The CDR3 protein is CASSLGQLDEAFF. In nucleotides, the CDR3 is TGCGCCAGCAGCTTGGGGCAGCTAGATGAAGCTTTCTTT.

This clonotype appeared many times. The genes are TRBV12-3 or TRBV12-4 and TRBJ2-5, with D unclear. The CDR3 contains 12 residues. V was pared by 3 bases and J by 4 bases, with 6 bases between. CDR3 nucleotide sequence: TGTGCCAGCAGTTTCTACGGAGAGACCCAGTACTTC. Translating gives CASSFYGETQYF.

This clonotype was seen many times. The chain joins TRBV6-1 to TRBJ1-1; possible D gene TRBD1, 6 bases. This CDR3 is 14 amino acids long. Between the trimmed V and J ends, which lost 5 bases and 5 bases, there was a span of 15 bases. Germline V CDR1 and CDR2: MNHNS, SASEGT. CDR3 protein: CASSTPGVGTEAFF. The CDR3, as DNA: TGTGCCAGCAGTACTCCAGGGGTTGGGACTGAAGCTTTCTTT.